Sequencing of this T cell receptor (beta chain) was carried out in a study of radiotherapy plus CTLA-4 blockade in lung cancer. Notes on the study in general: Once radiotherapy plus ipilimumab had been given, TCR clones derived from tumor expanded in blood. Increased serum interferon-beta after radiation also reportedly predicted response strongly.

The method was immunoSEQ multiplex PCR; TCRdb's version includes in-frame clones alone and lacks a portion of them. The sample contains tens of thousands of clones, around 70% of which appear only once. Ipilimumab-mediated CTLA-4 blockade plus focal radiation was given to patients having chemo-refractory metastatic non-small-cell lung cancer. Of note for this clone: What it recognizes is unknown.

Trimming left V 5 bases short and J 0 bases short, with 13 bases between. The CDR3 consists of 16 residues. In germline, CDR1 is SGHAT, CDR2 FQDESV (reference sequence). This TCR was recovered from a human donor with non-small cell lung cancer who had stable disease on radiotherapy plus ipilimumab. The sample consisted of peripheral blood, taken from a patient treated with radiotherapy plus ipilimumab. The rearrangement links TRBV11-1 to TRBJ1-4, with D unclear. This CDR3 is CASSPGRLATNEKLFF. CDR3 DNA sequence: TGTGCCAGCAGCCCCGGACGGCTCGCAACTAATGAAAAACTGTTTTTT.